The clone carrying this T cell receptor beta chain was seen a few times. Germline lookup yields CDR1 SGHTA and CDR2 FQGNSA. Trimming cost V 3 bases and J 2 bases, with 13 bases left between them. The CDR3 runs to 15 residues. The data were taken from a study of blood T cell repertoires in COVID-19. The wider study: Samples of COVID-19 (acute and convalescent) were obtained from the United States, Italy and Spain. PBMCs, B-cell-depleted T cells, or T cells provided the cDNA or gDNA that made up the material.

Ages ranged from about 18 to 89 years, with residence in around 24 US areas. Participants' reported clinical history set cohort assignment. The assay was immunoSEQ multiplex PCR, and TCRdb's table has in-frame clones only and misses some. The sample comprises under 400,000 clones, just over 85% of which are singletons, and about 4.2% rests with the top ten. Sample: PBMCs or T cells enriched from blood (not recorded which). V gene TRBV7-2 combines with J gene TRBJ2-5, with D perhaps TRBD2 (5 bases). The sequence came from a woman between 40 and 55 years old with acute COVID-19. The CDR3 nucleotides are TGTGCCAGCAGCTTGGTTCGCGGGCCGCAAGAGACCCAGTACTTC. The encoded protein is CASSLVRGPQETQYF.